The clone carrying this T cell receptor beta chain was seen a single time. The source of the sample is a study of OX40 agonist ivuxolimab in advanced cancers. Sequencing used immunoSEQ multiplex PCR; TCRdb keeps in-frame clones, though not all of them. Of tens of thousands of clones in the sample, nearly 95% were seen once. Germline V gives CDR1 SGHTA, CDR2 FQGTGA. The CDR3 runs 15 residues. Trimming took 2 bases from V and 2 from J, leaving 12 bases between them. This rearrangement joins TRBV7-3 to TRBJ2-5; TRBD2 is a possible D gene (6 bases). This sequence was found in an adult with an advanced solid tumor such as melanoma, head and neck, liver or kidney cancer. The sequencing here drew on CD4+ or CD8+ T cells sorted from blood, taken in a trial of the OX40 agonist ivuxolimab. CDR3 DNA sequence: TGTGCCAGCAGCTTACACGGCGGGATTCAAGAGACCCAGTACTTC. Encoded protein: CASSLHGGIQETQYF.